The 2 T cell receptor beta chains below all came from one sample that was sequenced in a study of Tregs in tolerant kidney transplant recipients. Data came from immunoSEQ multiplex PCR; TCRdb stores just in-frame clones and leaves some out. This repertoire shows 60,000 to 75,000 clones, 70% to 90% found once; its top ten account for 2.1%. The input for sequencing was Tregs from blood, taken before the transplant. The receptors come from a human donor who received a combined kidney and bone marrow transplant.

This rearrangement joins TRBV2 to TRBJ1-1; D remains unclear. The V gene lost 3 bases and the J gene lost 0 bases, with 8 bases spanning the gap. The germline V gene encodes CDR1 SNHLY and CDR2 FYNNEI. CDR3 length equals 14 residues. The DNA for the CDR3 is TGTGCCAGCAGTGATCTGGGGATGAACACTGAAGCTTTCTTT. It encodes CASSDLGMNTEAFF.

The chain is built from TRBV5-6 and TRBJ1-3; the D is unclear. Germline values: CDR1 SGHDT, CDR2 YYEEEE. V lost 3 bases and J 4 bases, leaving 11 bases between the germline ends. The length of the CDR3 is 14 residues. The CDR3 reads CASSSGRKGNTIYF. The CDR3 region has the DNA TGTGCCAGCAGCTCAGGTCGTAAAGGAAACACCATATATTTT.